This T cell receptor (beta chain) stems from a study of radiotherapy plus CTLA-4 blockade in lung cancer. With 7 bases clipped from V and 2 bases from J, the junction kept 8 bases outside the gene matches. The germline CDR1 and CDR2 sequences are MNHEY and SVGAGI. This CDR3 contains 15 residues. With regard to this clone: Its antigen is currently unknown.

General study results and limits: TCR clones from tumors expanded in blood after radiotherapy plus ipilimumab. Early clonal dynamics of blood T cells, together with interferon-beta, were reported as the best response predictor.

The method was immunoSEQ multiplex PCR; TCRdb's version includes in-frame clones alone and lacks a portion of them. This table holds more than 90,000 clones, about 86% found once. Ipilimumab-mediated CTLA-4 blockade plus focal radiation was given to patients having chemo-refractory metastatic non-small-cell lung cancer. Sequencing was performed on peripheral blood, taken from a patient treated with radiotherapy plus ipilimumab. The chain uses TRBV6-5 and TRBJ1-5, with 7 bases aligning to TRBD1. The source of this sequence is a human donor with non-small cell lung cancer that progressed on radiotherapy plus ipilimumab. CDR3 region: CASTQGGQGNQPQHF. The CDR3 DNA reads TGTGCCAGCACCCAGGGGGGGCAGGGCAATCAGCCCCAGCATTTT.